Below are 4 T cell receptor beta chains sequenced from a single sample in a study of blood T cell repertoires in COVID-19. Sequencing used immunoSEQ multiplex PCR; TCRdb keeps in-frame clones, though not all of them. The profile shows some 120,000 clones, over 75% of them singletons. The specimen was peripheral blood. The receptors come from a woman at least 80 years old with acute or convalescent COVID-19.

The chain joins TRBV3-1 (or the pseudogene TRBV3-2) to TRBJ2-1, with 12 bases lining up with TRBD2. Germline-derived CDR1 and CDR2 are LGHDT and YNNKEL (reference sequence). The trim removed 1 base at V and 0 bases at J, leaving 10 bases unmatched. The CDR3 contains 20 residues. The CDR3 DNA sequence: TGTGCCAGCAGCCAAGGACTAGCGGGAGTCCACCACGGCTCCTACAATGAGCAGTTCTTC. The encoded protein is CASSQGLAGVHHGSYNEQFF.

This clone was seen once. V and J are TRBV2 and TRBJ1-1; D perhaps matches TRBD1 (5 bases). Trimming stripped 9 bases from V and 5 bases from J, with 19 bases between. This CDR3 has 14 residues. Germline loops: CDR1 SNHLY, CDR2 FYNNEI. CDR3: CARRAPGGRTEAFF. The CDR3 DNA reads TGTGCCAGGAGAGCACCGGGGGGGAGGACTGAAGCTTTCTTT.

The V and J genes are TRBV10-3 and TRBJ1-2, with D uncertain. CDR1 and CDR2 (germline): ENHRY, SYGVKD. The CDR3 extends over 15 amino acids. V gave up 4 bases and J gave up 1 base, with 13 bases separating them. In nucleotides, the CDR3 is TGTGCCATCAGTGTGGTGGCAGGCCTTAACTATGGCTACACCTTC. Translating it yields CAISVVAGLNYGYTF.

The chain employs TRBV5-6 and TRBJ2-1; TRBD2 matches 11 bases. The CDR3 extends over 18 amino acids. CDR1 and CDR2 from the germline V gene are SGHDT and YYEEEE. V trimming: 1 base; J trimming: 6 bases; junction bases outside the gene matches: 12. CDR3: CASSLLLAGGPSGNEQFF. In DNA form, the CDR3 reads TGTGCCAGCAGCTTGTTATTAGCGGGGGGGCCCTCGGGCAATGAGCAGTTCTTC.